Each of the 30 T cell receptor beta chains below was sequenced from the same sample in a study of blood T cell repertoires in COVID-19. The assay was immunoSEQ multiplex PCR, and TCRdb's table has in-frame clones only and misses some. Among about 200,000 clones listed, 80% to 90% were seen once. Sequencing input: PBMCs or T cells enriched from blood (not recorded which). These receptors were collected from a woman in her thirties or forties with acute COVID-19.

The chain recombines TRBV5-1 with TRBJ2-1, with unresolved D. Per germline, CDR1 SGHRS and CDR2 YFSETQ. V was cut by 2 bases and J by 7 bases, with 7 bases left in between. CDR3 length: 12 amino acids. CDR3 in DNA: TGCGCCAGCAGCTTATCCGGGAATGAGCAGTTCTTC. Its protein product is CASSLSGNEQFF.

The chain couples TRBV7-9 to TRBJ1-1, with D possibly being TRBD1 (5 bases). Germline-derived CDR1 and CDR2 are SEHNR and FQNEAQ (reference sequence). The CDR3 sequence is 13 residues long. V lost 4 bases and J lost 3, with 9 bases in between. The CDR3 sequence is CASSSTTDTEAFF. The CDR3 DNA is TGTGCCAGCAGCTCGACGACAGACACTGAAGCTTTCTTT.

The rearrangement links TRBV6-1 to TRBJ2-3; D is ambiguous. Per germline, CDR1 MNHNS and CDR2 SASEGT. The CDR3 consists of 15 residues. V was pared by 3 bases and J by 2 bases, with 12 bases between. CDR3: CASSEPGEATDTQYF. As DNA, the CDR3 is TGTGCCAGCAGTGAGCCCGGAGAAGCCACAGATACGCAGTATTTT.

The chain links TRBV7-9 to TRBJ2-7, with TRBD2 identical over 10 bases. V lost 0 bases, J lost 6 bases, and 5 bases stayed unmatched. Germline loops: CDR1 SEHNR, CDR2 FQNEAQ (reference sequence). The CDR3 totals 15 residues. The CDR3 DNA reads as TGTGCCAGCAGCTTAGCAACTAGCGGGAAGAGCGAGCAGTACTTC. Amino acids: CASSLATSGKSEQYF.

The V call is TRBV29-1, the J call TRBJ1-1; 8 bases map to TRBD1. The CDR3 is 13 residues long. The V gene end was trimmed by 7 bases and the J gene end by 1 base; junction bases not matched to a gene: 5. Germline lookup yields CDR1 SQVTM and CDR2 ANQGSEA. The DNA for the CDR3 is TGCAGCGCTGGACAGGGACCGAACACTGAAGCTTTCTTT. This codes for CSAGQGPNTEAFF.

The rearrangement links TRBV9 to TRBJ1-1; 7 positions match TRBD1. The trim removed 0 bases at V and 6 bases at J, leaving 8 bases unmatched. The CDR3 is 15 residues long. Germline V CDR1 and CDR2: SGDLS, YYNGEE. The DNA of the CDR3 is TGTGCCAGCAGCGTAGCACCTTTGGACAGGCCTGAAGCTTTCTTT. Encoded protein: CASSVAPLDRPEAFF.

The chain links TRBV24-1 to TRBJ2-1, with 9 bases matching TRBD1. The CDR3 is 16 amino acids. V gave up 2 bases and J gave up 3 bases; unmatched junction bases: 4. The germline V gene encodes CDR1 KGHDR and CDR2 SFDVKD. The CDR3 region is CATSDSPGQGYNEQFF. The DNA for the CDR3 is TGTGCCACCAGTGATTCCCCGGGACAGGGCTACAATGAGCAGTTCTTC.

CDR3 bases: TGTGCCAGTAACCCGGACAGGGGCTTCAATCAGCCCCAGCATTTT. It specifies CASNPDRGFNQPQHF. J is TRBJ1-5 and V is TRBV19; 9 nucleotides match TRBD1. Germline V CDR1 and CDR2: LNHDA, SQIVND (reference sequence). J gave up 3 bases and V 7 bases, and 7 bases lay outside the gene matches. The CDR3 spans 15 residues.

The V call is TRBV7-3, the J call TRBJ2-1; TRBD2 matches 8 bases. Germline CDR1 reads SGHTA; CDR2 reads FQGTGA. The V gene end was trimmed by 5 bases and the J gene end by 6 bases; junction bases not matched to a gene: 12. This CDR3 region has 16 residues. CDR3 amino acids: CASSPTQRGLGNEQFF. As DNA, the CDR3 is TGTGCCAGCAGCCCCACGCAGCGGGGACTAGGCAATGAGCAGTTCTTC.

The chain recombines TRBV5-1 with TRBJ2-5, with 8 positions matching TRBD1. Per germline, CDR1 SGHRS and CDR2 YFSETQ. The V segment lost 2 bases and the J segment 5 bases; nucleotides outside the gene matches: 5. The CDR3 has 14 residues. The CDR3 bases are TGCGCCAGCAGCTTTCCAGGGGGCAAGGAGACCCAGTACTTC. Translation gives CASSFPGGKETQYF.

J is TRBJ2-5 and V is TRBV19; weak D call: TRBD1 (5 bases). V was pared by 1 base and J by 4 bases, with 22 bases between. Germline values: CDR1 LNHDA, CDR2 SQIVND (reference sequence). The CDR3 loop spans 18 amino acids. The DNA for the CDR3 is TGTGCCAGTAGTATAGGCCCCGCTCAGGGTGGGGTGGCAGAGACCCAGTACTTC. It is translated as CASSIGPAQGGVAETQYF.

This clone appeared a single time. This chain links TRBV12-5 with TRBJ2-1; 7 bases line up with TRBD2. Germline V lookup: CDR1 LGHNT, CDR2 FRNRAP. There are 17 residues in the CDR3. V shed 2 bases, J shed 0 bases, and the junction held 7 bases outside the gene matches. CDR3 sequence: CASGLSSLAASYNEQFF. The DNA of the CDR3 is TGTGCTAGTGGTTTGAGCTCCCTAGCGGCCTCCTACAATGAGCAGTTCTTC.

The chain couples TRBV28 to TRBJ1-1, with a possible D match to TRBD1 (5 bases). The CDR3 length is 14 residues. Between the trimmed V and J ends, which lost 2 bases and 7 bases, there was a span of 14 bases. Germline CDR1 reads MDHEN; CDR2 reads SYDVKM. The CDR3 sequence is CASSLTARAREAFF. CDR3 bases: TGTGCCAGCAGTTTAACGGCCAGGGCCCGTGAAGCTTTCTTT.

The chain is built from TRBV11-3 and TRBJ2-2; 8 bases align to TRBD1. V gave up 3 bases and J gave up 4 bases; unmatched junction bases: 4. This CDR3 is built from 15 residues. The germline V gene encodes CDR1 SGHNT and CDR2 YENEEA. The CDR3 here is CASSFSGGGTGELFF. CDR3 nucleotides: TGTGCCAGCAGCTTTTCAGGGGGCGGCACCGGGGAGCTGTTTTTT.

This clone came up a few times. The genes are TRBV11-1 and TRBJ2-7, with TRBD2 matching 8 bases. The CDR3 has 15 residues. Germline values: CDR1 SGHAT, CDR2 FQDESV (reference sequence). V lost 3 bases, J lost 5 bases, and 9 bases stayed unmatched. This CDR3 reads CASSFTSSGAHEQYF. CDR3 DNA sequence: TGTGCCAGCAGCTTCACTAGTAGCGGGGCCCACGAGCAGTACTTC.

The CDR3 loop reads CASSHSGNSYNEQFF. The CDR3 nucleotides read TGTGCCAGCAGCCATAGCGGGAACTCCTACAATGAGCAGTTCTTC. The chain uses TRBV25-1 and TRBJ2-1; 8 bases match TRBD2. J lost 0 bases, V lost 6 bases, and 4 bases had no gene match. Germline assignment: CDR1 MGHDK and CDR2 SYGVNS. This CDR3 has 15 amino acids.

This clone appeared a single time. V and J are TRBV9 and TRBJ2-1, with 10 bases that match TRBD2. Germline values: CDR1 SGDLS, CDR2 YYNGEE. There are 17 residues in the CDR3. The V segment lost 4 bases and the J segment 0 bases; nucleotides outside the gene matches: 7. The CDR3: CASSPHSGGSSYNEQFF. Written as DNA, the CDR3 is TGTGCCAGCAGCCCCCATAGCGGGGGGAGCTCCTACAATGAGCAGTTCTTC. The entire variable domain, with the rest obtained from reference TRBV9 and TRBJ2-1, is as follows: DSGVTQTPKHLITATGQRVTLRCSPRSGDLSVYWYQQSLDQGLQFLIQYYNGEERAKGNILERFSAQQFPDLHSELNLSSLELGDSALYFCASSPHSGGSSYNEQFFGPGTRLTVL.

This chain joins TRBV7-3 and TRBJ2-3, with 7 bases identical to TRBD1. V gave up 5 bases and J gave up 5 bases; unmatched junction bases: 7. The CDR3 runs 14 residues. Germline lookup yields CDR1 SGHTA and CDR2 FQGTGA. The CDR3 nucleotides are TGTGCCAGCAGCCGAGGGGGCATTGGAGATACGCAGTATTTT. Its translation: CASSRGGIGDTQYF. The entire variable domain, with the rest obtained from reference TRBV7-3 and TRBJ2-3, is as follows: GAGVSQTPSNKVTEKGKYVELRCDPISGHTALYWYRQSLGQGPEFLIYFQGTGAADDSGLPNDRFFAVRPEGSVSTLKIQRTERGDSAVYLCASSRGGIGDTQYFGPGTRLTVL.

This clone has a single count. The chain carries TRBV29-1 and TRBJ1-2; D is undetermined. V lost 1 base and J lost 8, with 8 bases in between. The CDR3 is 11 amino acids. CDR1 and CDR2 (germline): SQVTM, ANQGSEA. Written as DNA, the CDR3 is TGCAGCGTTGAAGCCTCCAGGGGCTACACCTTC. Amino acids: CSVEASRGYTF. The entire variable domain, with the rest obtained from reference TRBV29-1 and TRBJ1-2, is as follows: SAVISQKPSRDICQRGTSLTIQCQVDSQVTMMFWYRQQPGQSLTLIATANQGSEATYESGFVIDKFPISRPNLTFSTLTVSNMSPEDSSIYLCSVEASRGYTFGSGTRLTVV.

The chain couples TRBV7-9 to TRBJ1-2, with D unclear. The V end was cut by 1 base, the J end by 4 bases, with 10 bases between. Looked up from germline, CDR1 is SEHNR and CDR2 is FQNEAQ (reference sequence). This CDR3 is built from 14 residues. The CDR3 DNA reads as TGTGCCAGCAGCTTAGTCGCTCTACCCTATGGCTACACCTTC. Its translation is CASSLVALPYGYTF.

This sequence joins TRBV6-5 and TRBJ1-6, with D hard to call. CDR1 and CDR2 (germline): MNHEY, SVGAGI. This CDR3 is 15 amino acids long. The V end was cut by 2 bases, the J end by 0 bases, with 5 bases between. DNA of the CDR3: TGTGCCAGCAGTTACACCAGCTCCTATAATTCACCCCTCCACTTT. This gives the protein CASSYTSSYNSPLHF.

J is TRBJ2-7 and V is TRBV9; 8 bases fit TRBD1. CDR3 length: 13 residues. Germline CDR1 is SGDLS and CDR2 is YYNGEE. The trim removed 3 bases at V and 3 bases at J, leaving 2 bases unmatched. This CDR3 reads CASSGGQGYEQYF. The CDR3, as DNA: TGTGCCAGCAGCGGAGGACAGGGCTACGAGCAGTACTTC.

The chain links TRBV30 to TRBJ1-1; no firm D call. Trimming took 3 bases from V and 3 from J, leaving 11 bases between them. CDR3 length: 13 amino acids. Germline V gives CDR1 GTSNPN, CDR2 SVGIG (reference sequence). The CDR3: CAWRSRSYTEAFF. CDR3 in DNA: TGTGCCTGGAGGTCGAGGTCCTACACTGAAGCTTTCTTT.

This chain's CDR3 is CASSYVGLVKTQYF. In DNA, the CDR3 is TGTGCCAGCAGTTACGTGGGACTAGTGAAGACCCAGTACTTC. The gene calls are TRBV6-2 or TRBV6-3 and TRBJ2-5; 8 nucleotides match TRBD2. After removal of 2 bases from V and 6 bases from J, the junction contained 5 bases not matched to a gene. Per the germline V gene, CDR1 is MNHEY and CDR2 is SVGEGT. This CDR3 has 14 amino acids.

This chain links TRBV28 with TRBJ1-6; TRBD1 might be the D (5 bases). The CDR3 loop spans 14 amino acids. The V end lost 6 bases, the J end lost 15 bases, and 21 bases lay between the germline ends. Germline V gene sequence: CDR1 MDHEN, CDR2 SYDVKM. CDR3 sequence reads: CASSGRNRLGILHF. CDR3 sequence (DNA): TGTGCCAGCAGCGGACGGAACAGGCTGGGGATCCTCCACTTT.

The chain recombines TRBV27 with TRBJ2-1, with 13 bases fitting TRBD2. Germline V gene data show CDR1 as MNHEY and CDR2 as SMNVEV (reference sequence). Germline trimming cut 5 bases from V and 10 bases from J; bases unmatched to any gene: 5. The CDR3 has 14 amino acids. CDR3 nucleotide sequence: TGTGCCAGCAGTCAGACTAGCGGGAGGACCGAGCAGTTCTTC. This gives the protein CASSQTSGRTEQFF.

The chain couples TRBV5-1 to TRBJ2-7; tentative D call: TRBD2 (5 bases). The V gene's germline CDR1 is SGHRS and CDR2 YFSETQ. This CDR3 contains 14 residues. The V end was cut by 0 bases, the J end by 7 bases, with 14 bases between. The CDR3 region is CASSLATSQSEQYF. As DNA, the CDR3 is TGCGCCAGCAGCTTGGCAACTAGTCAAAGTGAGCAGTACTTC. The full variable domain, rest sourced from reference TRBV5-1 and TRBJ2-7, is KAGVTQTPRYLIKTRGQQVTLSCSPISGHRSVSWYQQTPGQGLQFLFEYFSETQRNKGNFPGRFSGRQFSNSRSEMNVSTLELGDSALYLCASSLATSQSEQYFGPGTRLTVT.

The rearrangement uses TRBV27 and TRBJ2-7; TRBD2 agrees at 9 bases. Germline V gene lookup returns CDR1 MNHEY and CDR2 SMNVEV (reference sequence). This CDR3 is 15 amino acids long. V was clipped by 4 bases and J by 2 bases; unmatched bases: 6. Written as DNA, the CDR3 is TGTGCCAGCAGTTGGCGGGAGGGAGCCACCTACGAGCAGTACTTC. It specifies CASSWREGATYEQYF.

The rearrangement joins TRBV24-1 to TRBJ1-5; D perhaps matches TRBD1 (6 bases). Trimming removed 3 bases at V and 6 bases at J, with 11 bases between. The CDR3 length is 14 residues. From germline, CDR1 is KGHDR and CDR2 SFDVKD. Here the CDR3 DNA reads TGTGCCACCAGTGATCCCGGGGGGGCTCAGCCCCAGCATTTT. Translated, it gives CATSDPGGAQPQHF.

The V and J genes are TRBV3-1 (or the pseudogene TRBV3-2) and TRBJ1-2, with 8 bases that match TRBD1. CDR1 LGHDT and CDR2 YNNKEL come from the germline V gene (reference sequence). J was trimmed by 7 bases and V by 6 bases; bases with no gene match: 7. This CDR3 is 13 amino acids long. The CDR3 is CASRQQGEGGYTF. Written as DNA, the CDR3 is TGTGCCAGCAGGCAACAGGGGGAAGGTGGCTACACCTTC.